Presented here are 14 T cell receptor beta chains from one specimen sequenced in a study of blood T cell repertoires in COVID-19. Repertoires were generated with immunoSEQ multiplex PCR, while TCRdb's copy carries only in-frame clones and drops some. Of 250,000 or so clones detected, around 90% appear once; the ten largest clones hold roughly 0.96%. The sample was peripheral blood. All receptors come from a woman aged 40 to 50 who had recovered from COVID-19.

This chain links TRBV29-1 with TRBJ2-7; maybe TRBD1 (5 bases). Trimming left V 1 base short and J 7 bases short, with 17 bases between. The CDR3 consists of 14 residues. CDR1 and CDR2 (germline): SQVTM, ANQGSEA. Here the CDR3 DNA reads TGCAGCGTTGAAGTCGGCAAAGGGGCAGGGGAGCAGTACTTC. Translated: CSVEVGKGAGEQYF.

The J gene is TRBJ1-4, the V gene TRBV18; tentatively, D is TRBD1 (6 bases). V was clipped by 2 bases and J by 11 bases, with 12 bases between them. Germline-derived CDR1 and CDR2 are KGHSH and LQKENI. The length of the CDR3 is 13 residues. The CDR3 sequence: CASSPTQGLKLFF. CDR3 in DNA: TGTGCCAGCTCACCAACACAGGGATTGAAACTGTTTTTT.

The CDR3 spells CASSLATSGGQDTQYF. CDR3 in DNA: TGCGCCAGCAGCTTGGCGACTAGCGGGGGGCAGGATACGCAGTATTTT. The chain couples TRBV5-1 to TRBJ2-3, with 13 bases matching TRBD2. The ends lost 0 bases at V and 6 bases at J; junction bases unmatched: 4. The CDR3 spans 16 residues. The germline V gene encodes CDR1 SGHRS and CDR2 YFSETQ.

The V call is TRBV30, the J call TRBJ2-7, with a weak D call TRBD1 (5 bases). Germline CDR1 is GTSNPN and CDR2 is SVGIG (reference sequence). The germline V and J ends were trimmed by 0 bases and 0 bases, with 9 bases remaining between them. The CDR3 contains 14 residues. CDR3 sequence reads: CAWSVPGYSYEQYF. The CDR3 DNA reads TGTGCCTGGAGTGTACCAGGGTACTCCTACGAGCAGTACTTC.

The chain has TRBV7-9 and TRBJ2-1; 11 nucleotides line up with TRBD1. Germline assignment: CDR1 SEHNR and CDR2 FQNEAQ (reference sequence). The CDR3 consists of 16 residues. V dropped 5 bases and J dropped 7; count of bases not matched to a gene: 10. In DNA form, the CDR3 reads TGTGCCAGCAGCACGGGCGGACAGGGGGCGGGGAATGAGCAGTTCTTC. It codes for CASSTGGQGAGNEQFF.

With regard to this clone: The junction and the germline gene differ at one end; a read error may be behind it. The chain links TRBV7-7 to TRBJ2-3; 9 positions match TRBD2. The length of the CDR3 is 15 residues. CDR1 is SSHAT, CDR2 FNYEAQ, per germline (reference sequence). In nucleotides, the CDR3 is TGTGCTAGCAGCCTGGGACTAGCTGCGACAGATACGCAGTATTTT. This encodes CASSLGLAATDTQYF.

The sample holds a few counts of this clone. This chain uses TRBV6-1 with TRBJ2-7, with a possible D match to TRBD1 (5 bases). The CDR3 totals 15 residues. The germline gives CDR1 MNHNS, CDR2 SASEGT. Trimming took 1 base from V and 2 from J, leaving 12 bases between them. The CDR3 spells CASSEDQGPPYEQYF. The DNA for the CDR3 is TGTGCCAGCAGTGAAGACCAGGGCCCCCCCTACGAGCAGTACTTC.

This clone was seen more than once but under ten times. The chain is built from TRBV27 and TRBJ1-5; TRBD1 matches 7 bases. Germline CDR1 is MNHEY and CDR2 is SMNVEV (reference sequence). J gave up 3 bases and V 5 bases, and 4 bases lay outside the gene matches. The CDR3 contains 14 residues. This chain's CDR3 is CASSRGQNNQPQHF. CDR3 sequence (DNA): TGTGCCAGCAGTAGGGGACAGAACAATCAGCCCCAGCATTTT.

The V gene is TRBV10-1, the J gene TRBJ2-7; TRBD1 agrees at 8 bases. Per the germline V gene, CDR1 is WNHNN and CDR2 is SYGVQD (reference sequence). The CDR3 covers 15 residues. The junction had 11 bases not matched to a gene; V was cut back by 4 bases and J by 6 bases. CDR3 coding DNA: TGCGCCAGCAGTGTTTCCCGGACAGGGCGTTTCGAGCAGTACTTC. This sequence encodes CASSVSRTGRFEQYF.

The CDR3 loop reads CASSPPEGASYNEQFF. For the CDR3, the DNA is TGTGCCAGCTCACCACCGGAGGGCGCGTCCTACAATGAGCAGTTCTTC. The genes are TRBV18 and TRBJ2-1, with a possible D match to TRBD2 (6 bases). V dropped 0 bases and J dropped 1 base, with 10 bases sitting between them. This CDR3 region has 16 residues. CDR1 KGHSH and CDR2 LQKENI come from the germline V gene.

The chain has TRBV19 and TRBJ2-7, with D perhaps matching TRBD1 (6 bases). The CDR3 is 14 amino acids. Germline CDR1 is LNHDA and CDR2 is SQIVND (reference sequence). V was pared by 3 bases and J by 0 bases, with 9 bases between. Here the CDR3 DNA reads TGTGCCAGTAGTATGCAGGGGACCTCCTACGAGCAGTACTTC. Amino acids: CASSMQGTSYEQYF.

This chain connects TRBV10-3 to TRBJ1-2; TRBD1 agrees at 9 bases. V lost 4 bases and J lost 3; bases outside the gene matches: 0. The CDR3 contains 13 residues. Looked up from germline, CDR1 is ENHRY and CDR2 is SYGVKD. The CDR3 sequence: CAISGTGDYGYTF. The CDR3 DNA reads TGTGCCATCAGTGGGACAGGGGACTATGGCTACACCTTC.

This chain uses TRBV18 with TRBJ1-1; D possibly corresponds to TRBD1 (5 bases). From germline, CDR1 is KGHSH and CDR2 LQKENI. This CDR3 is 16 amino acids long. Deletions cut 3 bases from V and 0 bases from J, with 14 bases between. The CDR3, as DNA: TGTGCCAGCTCACCGGGGTTGAAAGGGGTGAACACTGAAGCTTTCTTT. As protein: CASSPGLKGVNTEAFF.

CDR3 amino acids: CASSVAAGLTNEKLFF. For the CDR3, the DNA is TGTGCCAGCAGCGTAGCCGCCGGGTTGACTAATGAAAAACTGTTTTTT. This chain links TRBV9 with TRBJ1-4, with D unclear. Germline CDR1 and CDR2: SGDLS and YYNGEE. This CDR3 contains 16 residues. Trimming pared 0 bases from V and 2 bases from J, leaving 11 bases between.